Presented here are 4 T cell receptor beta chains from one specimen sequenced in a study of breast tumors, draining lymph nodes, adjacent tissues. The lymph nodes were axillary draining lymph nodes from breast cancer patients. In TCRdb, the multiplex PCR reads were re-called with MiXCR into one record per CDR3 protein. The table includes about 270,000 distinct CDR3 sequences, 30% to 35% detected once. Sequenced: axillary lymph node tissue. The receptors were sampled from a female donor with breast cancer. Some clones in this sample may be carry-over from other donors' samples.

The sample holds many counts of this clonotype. In nucleotides, the CDR3 is TGTGCCAGCAGTGATATGACAGGTCGGAATTCACCCCTCCACTTT. This encodes CASSDMTGRNSPLHF. The V call is TRBV28, the J call TRBJ1-6; D possibly corresponds to TRBD1 (6 bases). Looked up from germline, CDR1 is MDHEN and CDR2 is SYDVKM. This CDR3 region has 15 residues. With 5 bases removed from V and 7 bases from J, the gap between germline ends came to 15 bases.

CDR3 in DNA: TGTGCCAGCAGTCAGGCAGGGAACGGAAACACCATATATTTT. Translating it yields CASSQAGNGNTIYF. This chain uses TRBV2 with TRBJ1-3, with D tentatively TRBD1 (5 bases). V lost 5 bases, J lost 4 bases, and 12 bases lay in between. Germline V lookup: CDR1 SNHLY, CDR2 FYNNEI. The length of the CDR3 is 14 residues.

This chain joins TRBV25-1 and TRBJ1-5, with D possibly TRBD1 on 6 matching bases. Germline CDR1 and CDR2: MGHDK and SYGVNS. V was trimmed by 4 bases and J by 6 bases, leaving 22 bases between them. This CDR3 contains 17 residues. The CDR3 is CASSVILEGTISQPQHF. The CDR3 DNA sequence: TGTGCCAGCAGTGTTATTTTAGAGGGGACAATTAGTCAGCCCCAGCATTTT.

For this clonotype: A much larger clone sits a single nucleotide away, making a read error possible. As DNA, the CDR3 is TGTGCCAGCAGCGACCAGGGGGCGCCCGGGCAGTTCTTC. Its protein is CASSDQGAPGQFF. J is TRBJ2-1 and V is TRBV5-4; the match to TRBD1 covers 8 bases. The trim removed 4 bases at V and 12 bases at J, leaving 9 bases unmatched. This CDR3 is built from 13 residues. CDR1 and CDR2 from the germline V gene are SGHNT and YYREEE (reference sequence). Combining the CDR3 with reference TRBV5-4 and TRBJ2-1 gives the whole variable domain ETGVTQSPTHLIKTRGQQVTLRCSSQSGHNTVSWYQQALGQGPQFIFQYYREEENGRGNFPPRFSGLQFPNYSSELNVNALELDDSALYLCASSDQGAPGQFFGPGTRLTVL.